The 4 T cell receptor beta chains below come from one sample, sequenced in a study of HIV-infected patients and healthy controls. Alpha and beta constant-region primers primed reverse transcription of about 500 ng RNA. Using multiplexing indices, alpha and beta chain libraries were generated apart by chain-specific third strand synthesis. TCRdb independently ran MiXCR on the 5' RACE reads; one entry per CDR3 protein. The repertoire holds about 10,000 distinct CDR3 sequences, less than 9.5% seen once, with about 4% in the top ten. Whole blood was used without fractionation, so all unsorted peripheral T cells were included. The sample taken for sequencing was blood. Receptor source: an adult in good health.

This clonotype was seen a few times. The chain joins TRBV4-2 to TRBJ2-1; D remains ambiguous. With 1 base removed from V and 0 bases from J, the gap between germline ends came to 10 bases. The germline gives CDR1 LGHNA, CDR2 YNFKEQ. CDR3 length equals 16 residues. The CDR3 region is CASSQVADRSYNEQFF. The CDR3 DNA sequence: TGTGCCAGCAGCCAAGTTGCCGACCGCTCCTACAATGAGCAGTTCTTC.

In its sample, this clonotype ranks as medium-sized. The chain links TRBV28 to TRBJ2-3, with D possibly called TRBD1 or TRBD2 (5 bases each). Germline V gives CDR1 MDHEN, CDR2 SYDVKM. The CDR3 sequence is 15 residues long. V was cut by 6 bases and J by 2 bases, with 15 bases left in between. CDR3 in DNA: TGTGCCAGCAGCCCCATGGGACGGTTCACAGATACGCAGTATTTT. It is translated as CASSPMGRFTDTQYF.

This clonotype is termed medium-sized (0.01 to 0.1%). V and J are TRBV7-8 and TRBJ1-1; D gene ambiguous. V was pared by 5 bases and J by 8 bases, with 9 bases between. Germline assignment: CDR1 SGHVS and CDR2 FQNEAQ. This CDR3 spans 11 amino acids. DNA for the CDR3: TGTGCCAGCAGCCACGATTCAGAAGCTTTCTTT. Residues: CASSHDSEAFF.

CDR3 in DNA: TGTGCCAGCATGGGGGACCCTAGCACAGATACGCAGTATTTT. Residues: CASMGDPSTDTQYF. The rearrangement links TRBV5-4 to TRBJ2-3; the D gene could be TRBD1 or TRBD2 (5 bases each). The CDR3 length is 14 residues. Germline CDR1 is SGHNT and CDR2 is YYREEE (reference sequence). V lost 6 bases and J 0 bases, leaving 11 bases between the germline ends.